The 27 T cell receptor beta chains below come from one sample, sequenced in a study of blood T cell repertoires in COVID-19. Profiled with immunoSEQ multiplex PCR; TCRdb holds only in-frame clones, not every one. The sample has roughly 220,000 clones, almost 90% seen once. Sequenced sample: PBMCs or T cells enriched from blood (not recorded which). Receptors were obtained from a woman aged 45-65 years with acute COVID-19.

This chain connects TRBV4-1 to TRBJ2-7; D is unresolved. V lost 1 base to trimming and J lost 2 bases, with 12 bases between them. CDR1 MGHRA and CDR2 YSYEKL come from the germline V gene. This CDR3 is 15 amino acids long. CDR3 loop: CASSQGGDSPYEQYF. CDR3 nucleotide sequence: TGCGCCAGCAGCCAAGGCGGTGACTCCCCCTACGAGCAGTACTTC.

The chain recombines TRBV29-1 with TRBJ2-7; the D is unclear. The CDR3 totals 13 residues. V lost 6 bases to trimming and J lost 4 bases, with 16 bases between them. Germline V gene sequence: CDR1 SQVTM, CDR2 ANQGSEA. The CDR3 DNA sequence: TGCAGCGTGGCCCCTAGTTTCTCTTACGAGCAGTACTTC. Encoded protein: CSVAPSFSYEQYF.

The V and J genes are TRBV28 and TRBJ1-1; 7 nucleotides line up with TRBD1. CDR3 length equals 14 residues. V lost 5 bases and J lost 5; bases outside the gene matches: 8. The germline V gene encodes CDR1 MDHEN and CDR2 SYDVKM. As DNA, the CDR3 is TGTGCCAGCAGTCTGACAGGGATTGGGACTGAAGCTTTCTTT. Translation gives CASSLTGIGTEAFF.

The gene calls are TRBV5-6 and TRBJ2-1; a possible D gene is TRBD2 (6 bases). V lost 3 bases and J lost 3, with 19 bases in between. The CDR3 spans 17 residues. The germline gives CDR1 SGHDT, CDR2 YYEEEE. The CDR3 loop is CASSSPRSGGVYNEQFF. Here the CDR3 DNA reads TGTGCCAGCAGCTCCCCCCGTAGCGGAGGGGTCTACAATGAGCAGTTCTTC.

V usage is TRBV9 and J usage is TRBJ1-3, with D uncertain. Trimming shortened V by 4 bases and J by 0 bases, and 17 bases separated the two germline ends. This CDR3 has 17 amino acids. Germline V CDR1 and CDR2: SGDLS, YYNGEE. CDR3 loop: CASSLTVTLNSGNTIYF. The CDR3, as DNA: TGTGCCAGCAGCTTAACTGTAACTCTTAACTCTGGAAACACCATATATTTT.

The table lists this clone with a count of one. The V and J genes are TRBV7-2 and TRBJ1-1, with 8 bases identical to TRBD1. Germline V gene data show CDR1 as SGHTA and CDR2 as FQGNSA. Trimming took 5 bases from V and 4 from J; bases not matched to a gene: 9. CDR3 length: 15 residues. The CDR3 spells CASSGYRGVGTEAFF. The CDR3 coding sequence is TGTGCCAGCAGCGGATACAGGGGGGTGGGCACTGAAGCTTTCTTT.

The chain joins TRBV18 to TRBJ2-1; 9 bases align to TRBD2. The CDR3 loop spans 14 amino acids. The V gene's germline CDR1 is KGHSH and CDR2 LQKENI. The ends lost 3 bases at V and 5 bases at J; junction bases unmatched: 2. CDR3 nucleotide sequence: TGTGCCAGCTCACCGCGGGAGGGCAACAATGAGCAGTTCTTC. Translated, it gives CASSPREGNNEQFF.

This clone showed up just once. The chain combines TRBV7-2 with TRBJ2-1, with TRBD2 identical over 7 bases. Per germline, CDR1 SGHTA and CDR2 FQGNSA. This CDR3 contains 16 residues. V shed 5 bases and J 2 bases; nucleotides not matched to a gene: 9. The DNA of the CDR3 is TGTGCCAGCAGCGTGCGAGGCGGGACTACCTACAATGAGCAGTTCTTC. Its translation: CASSVRGGTTYNEQFF. The complete variable domain, with remaining parts taken from reference TRBV7-2 and TRBJ2-1, reads GAGVSQSPSNKVTEKGKDVELRCDPISGHTALYWYRQSLGQGLEFLIYFQGNSAPDKSGLPSDRFSAERTGGSVSTLTIQRTQQEDSAVYLCASSVRGGTTYNEQFFGPGTRLTVL.

The chain couples TRBV6-2 or TRBV6-3 to TRBJ1-5; tentative D call: TRBD1 (6 bases). The CDR3 is 15 amino acids. V was pared by 5 bases and J by 2 bases, with 13 bases between. Germline CDR1 reads MNHEY; CDR2 reads SVGEGT. The CDR3 DNA is TGTGCCAGCAGTACAGGGAACCCAGGCAATCAGCCCCAGCATTTT. Amino acid sequence: CASSTGNPGNQPQHF.

This clone was seen once. The V call is TRBV6-5, the J call TRBJ1-3; D possibly corresponds to TRBD1 (5 bases). Between the trimmed V and J ends, which lost 2 bases and 0 bases, there was a span of 11 bases. The CDR3 runs to 16 residues. Germline CDR1 is MNHEY and CDR2 is SVGAGI. CDR3 in DNA: TGTGCCAGCAGTTACCAAGGACATGACTCTGGAAACACCATATATTTT. Translated, it gives CASSYQGHDSGNTIYF.

V gene TRBV11-1 combines with J gene TRBJ1-1; D remains ambiguous. The germline gives CDR1 SGHAT, CDR2 FQDESV (reference sequence). The CDR3 consists of 13 residues. V was clipped by 5 bases and J by 8 bases, with 15 bases between them. The CDR3 DNA is TGTGCCAGCAGCCAAGCCGTCCGGGAAGAAGCTTTCTTT. Its translation is CASSQAVREEAFF. The full variable domain, in which reference TRBV11-1 and TRBJ1-1 provide the parts outside the CDR3, is EAEVAQSPRYKITEKSQAVAFWCDPISGHATLYWYRQILGQGPELLVQFQDESVVDDSQLPKDRFSAERLKGVDSTLKIQPAELGDSAMYLCASSQAVREEAFFGQGTRLTVV.

The V gene is TRBV18, the J gene TRBJ1-1; D is unresolved. The ends were cut back, 1 base at V and 0 bases at J, with 12 bases in the middle. Germline V CDR1 and CDR2: KGHSH, LQKENI. This CDR3 is built from 16 residues. DNA for the CDR3: TGTGCCAGCTCACCACAAAACATCAAGATGAACACTGAAGCTTTCTTT. Protein sequence: CASSPQNIKMNTEAFF.

This clone was seen a few times. This chain joins TRBV27 and TRBJ2-3; no clear D gene. The CDR3 is 14 amino acids. The ends were cut back, 3 bases at V and 3 bases at J, with 10 bases in the middle. The germline V gene encodes CDR1 MNHEY and CDR2 SMNVEV (reference sequence). The CDR3 reads CASSLGPYTDTQYF. The CDR3 coding sequence is TGTGCCAGCAGTTTGGGCCCGTATACAGATACGCAGTATTTT.

The V gene is TRBV29-1, the J gene TRBJ2-1; TRBD2 matches 7 bases. The V segment lost 7 bases and the J segment 0 bases; nucleotides outside the gene matches: 9. The CDR3 loop spans 15 amino acids. Germline V lookup: CDR1 SQVTM, CDR2 ANQGSEA. The CDR3 region has the DNA TGCAGCGACGTTAGCGGGCGAAGCTCCTACAATGAGCAGTTCTTC. As protein: CSDVSGRSSYNEQFF.

The chain is built from TRBV4-1 and TRBJ2-1; 13 nucleotides agree with TRBD2. The germline V gene encodes CDR1 MGHRA and CDR2 YSYEKL. The CDR3 is 16 amino acids. J lost 6 bases, V lost 0 bases, and 2 bases had no gene match. In nucleotides, the CDR3 is TGCGCCAGCAGCCAAGACACTAGCGGGAGGGTCAATGAGCAGTTCTTC. Protein sequence: CASSQDTSGRVNEQFF.

The sample holds one count of this clone. V is TRBV5-1 and J is TRBJ2-1; D uncertain. Germline V gene data show CDR1 as SGHRS and CDR2 as YFSETQ. This CDR3 region has 15 residues. The germline V and J ends were trimmed by 0 bases and 0 bases, with 7 bases remaining between them. CDR3 DNA: TGCGCCAGCAGCTTGGACTTCGGCTCCTACAATGAGCAGTTCTTC. This translates into CASSLDFGSYNEQFF. The full variable domain, in which reference TRBV5-1 and TRBJ2-1 provide the parts outside the CDR3, is KAGVTQTPRYLIKTRGQQVTLSCSPISGHRSVSWYQQTPGQGLQFLFEYFSETQRNKGNFPGRFSGRQFSNSRSEMNVSTLELGDSALYLCASSLDFGSYNEQFFGPGTRLTVL.

Only one count was recorded for this clone. The V gene is TRBV5-1, the J gene TRBJ2-7; TRBD1 matches at 11 bases. J gave up 2 bases and V 3 bases, and 4 bases lay outside the gene matches. The CDR3 has 15 amino acids. Germline CDR1 reads SGHRS; CDR2 reads YFSETQ. The CDR3 here is CASSYSGQGAYEQYF. DNA of the CDR3: TGCGCCAGCAGCTACTCGGGACAGGGGGCCTACGAGCAGTACTTC.

The V and J genes are TRBV21-1 and TRBJ1-5; the D segment call TRBD1 is taken from the table without a DNA check. TRBV21-1 is a documented pseudogene. The CDR3 consists of 16 residues. CDR3 DNA: TGTGCCAGCCCCGACTCAGGGGAAAGGGGCAATCAGCCCCAGCATTTT. Residues: CASPDSGERGNQPQHF.

The chain carries TRBV5-6 and TRBJ2-2, with a possible D match to TRBD2 (6 bases). The length of the CDR3 is 15 residues. Germline CDR1 and CDR2: SGHDT and YYEEEE. The V end lost 0 bases, the J end lost 5 bases, and 11 bases lay between the germline ends. CDR3 loop: CASSLVTSPTGELFF. The CDR3 bases are TGTGCCAGCAGCTTGGTAACTAGCCCAACCGGGGAGCTGTTTTTT.

This CDR3 is CASSLGQERAGELFF. CDR3 DNA: TGTGCCAGCAGCTTAGGTCAGGAGAGGGCCGGGGAGCTGTTTTTT. This sequence joins TRBV7-9 and TRBJ2-2, with D possibly TRBD2 on 5 matching bases. V was clipped by 1 base and J by 6 bases, with 12 bases between them. In germline, CDR1 is SEHNR, CDR2 FQNEAQ (reference sequence). The CDR3 is 15 residues long.

The CDR3 loop reads CASSLIPDEAFF. The DNA for the CDR3 is TGTGCCAGCAGTTTAATACCAGATGAAGCTTTCTTT. The chain employs TRBV28 and TRBJ1-1; D unclear. The CDR3 has 12 residues. V shed 2 bases and J shed 7 bases, with 8 bases lying between them. CDR1 and CDR2 (germline): MDHEN, SYDVKM.

This chain uses TRBV12-5 with TRBJ1-1; TRBD1 matches 7 bases. This CDR3 has 15 amino acids. The germline CDR1 and CDR2 sequences are LGHNT and FRNRAP. The trim removed 3 bases at V and 0 bases at J, leaving 4 bases unmatched. As DNA, the CDR3 is TGTGCTAGTGGTTTCGGGACAGTTATGAACACTGAAGCTTTCTTT. It encodes CASGFGTVMNTEAFF.

The rearrangement joins TRBV5-6 to TRBJ2-1, with 7 bases identical to TRBD1. The CDR3 spans 13 residues. Germline CDR1 and CDR2: SGHDT and YYEEEE. V dropped 4 bases and J dropped 6; count of bases not matched to a gene: 4. CDR3 in DNA: TGTGCCAGCAGCAGACAGGGTAGCAATGAGCAGTTCTTC. It is translated as CASSRQGSNEQFF.

V and J are TRBV4-1 and TRBJ2-7; 9 nucleotides line up with TRBD2. There are 14 residues in the CDR3. The V segment lost 1 base and the J segment 4 bases; nucleotides outside the gene matches: 2. Germline V lookup: CDR1 MGHRA, CDR2 YSYEKL. The CDR3 nucleotides read TGCGCCAGCAGCCAAGGTACTAGCGGGTACGAGCAGTACTTC. Protein product: CASSQGTSGYEQYF.

The rearrangement links TRBV28 to TRBJ1-4; 10 bases map to TRBD1. The trim removed 7 bases at V and 8 bases at J, leaving 7 bases unmatched. The CDR3 covers 14 residues. The germline CDR1 and CDR2 sequences are MDHEN and SYDVKM. In DNA, the CDR3 is TGTGCCAGCACCAAGCCGGGACAGGGGGAAAAACTGTTTTTT. It codes for CASTKPGQGEKLFF. The full variable domain, completed using reference TRBV28 and TRBJ1-4, is DVKVTQSSRYLVKRTGEKVFLECVQDMDHENMFWYRQDPGLGLRLIYFSYDVKMKEKGDIPEGYSVSREKKERFSLILESASTNQTSMYLCASTKPGQGEKLFFGSGTQLSVL.

The J gene is TRBJ2-7, the V gene TRBV4-2; D remains unclear. V lost 3 bases and J lost 3, with 6 bases in between. The CDR3 runs to 12 residues. The germline V gene has CDR1 LGHNA and CDR2 YNFKEQ. The CDR3 DNA is TGTGCCAGCAGCCAGGGCAACTACGAGCAGTACTTC. Translation gives CASSQGNYEQYF.

This clone occurred once. The rearrangement links TRBV9 to TRBJ2-7, with TRBD2 matching 10 bases. V lost 5 bases to trimming and J lost 6 bases; unmatched junction nucleotides: 11. The CDR3 length is 15 residues. CDR1 is SGDLS, CDR2 YYNGEE, per germline. CDR3 bases: TGTGCCAGCAGTTACGACGGTGGACTAGCGGCCGAGCAGTACTTC. Translating gives CASSYDGGLAAEQYF.